Below, one TCR beta chain is given with its context. Data came from immunoSEQ multiplex PCR; TCRdb stores just in-frame clones and leaves some out. Of about 220,000 clones listed, around 94% are singletons. This specimen belongs to a study of control samples from healthy donors and cancer patients. Germline V gives CDR1 KGHSH, CDR2 LQKENI. V was trimmed by 2 bases and J by 0 bases, leaving 8 bases between them. This CDR3 has 15 residues. Sequenced sample: blood. The chain recombines TRBV18 with TRBJ1-3; D unresolved. This clonotype was obtained from a man aged 45-60 years in good health. CDR3: CASSPSVPSGNTIYF. The CDR3 DNA follows: TGTGCCAGCTCACCAAGTGTTCCCTCTGGAAACACCATATATTTT.